This note documents a single TCR beta chain sequence. Its specificity is unknown. The data derive from a study of cytomegalovirus exposure and HLA in healthy donors. On the study more broadly: An early release of data contained tens of millions of unique TCRs, which came from HLA-typed donors. Study-wide points: The authors confirmed in vitro that three CMV-associated chains were specific for CMV antigens. With further analysis later on, most CMV-associated TCR beta chains appeared HLA-restricted.

Participants comprised healthy donors of bone marrow. V was cut by 4 bases and J by 1 base, with 7 bases left in between. The germline V gene has CDR1 MDHEN and CDR2 SYDVKM. The CDR3 loop spans 13 amino acids. The PCR contained 60 Vbeta and 13 Jbeta primers. Sequencing used immunoSEQ multiplex PCR; TCRdb keeps in-frame clones, though not all of them. The table shows nearly 110,000 clones, with 70% to 85% occurring only once. The sequence was obtained from a male donor in good health and CMV-seronegative. This sequence joins TRBV28 and TRBJ2-5; no firm D call. Sequencing input: PBMCs. The CDR3 DNA reads TGTGCCAGCAGTTCTTTCCCCCAAGAGACCCAGTACTTC. Its translation: CASSSFPQETQYF.